The clone carrying this T cell receptor (beta chain) was seen many times. A sample-barcoded 5' primer and a J-beta primer mix were used in a second PCR of about 7 to 11 cycles. TCRdb reanalysed the 5' RACE reads using MiXCR and keeps one entry per CDR3 protein. This table has some 900,000 distinct CDR3 sequences, around 26% appearing once. This entry comes from a study of blood T cells in healthy people across ages. CDR1 and CDR2 (germline): MNHNY, SVGAGI (reference sequence). This CDR3 is built from 13 residues. Trimming at V came to 6 bases and at J to 4 bases, leaving 3 bases not matched to a gene.

The material sequenced was blood. The chain employs TRBV6-6 and TRBJ2-4; 7 nucleotides agree with TRBD1. This receptor was taken from an elderly woman in good health. The CDR3: CASSQTGKNIQYF. The CDR3 DNA reads TGTGCCAGCAGCCAGACAGGGAAAAACATTCAGTACTTC.